This TCR beta chain was captured by sequencing in a study of blood T cell repertoires in COVID-19. Germline-derived CDR1 and CDR2 are SGHTA and FQGNSA. V lost 3 bases and J 1 base, leaving 12 bases between the germline ends. The CDR3 contains 16 residues. The method was immunoSEQ multiplex PCR; TCRdb's version includes in-frame clones alone and lacks a portion of them. The sample lists 95,000 to 100,000 clones, more than 80% occurring once. V and J are TRBV7-2 and TRBJ2-2, with D perhaps matching TRBD2 (5 bases). What was sequenced was peripheral blood. The sequence came from a human donor in a cohort sampled during active COVID-19. For the CDR3, the DNA is TGTGCCAGCAGCTTTCGGTTGGGAGAGAACACCGGGGAGCTGTTTTTT. Protein sequence: CASSFRLGENTGELFF.